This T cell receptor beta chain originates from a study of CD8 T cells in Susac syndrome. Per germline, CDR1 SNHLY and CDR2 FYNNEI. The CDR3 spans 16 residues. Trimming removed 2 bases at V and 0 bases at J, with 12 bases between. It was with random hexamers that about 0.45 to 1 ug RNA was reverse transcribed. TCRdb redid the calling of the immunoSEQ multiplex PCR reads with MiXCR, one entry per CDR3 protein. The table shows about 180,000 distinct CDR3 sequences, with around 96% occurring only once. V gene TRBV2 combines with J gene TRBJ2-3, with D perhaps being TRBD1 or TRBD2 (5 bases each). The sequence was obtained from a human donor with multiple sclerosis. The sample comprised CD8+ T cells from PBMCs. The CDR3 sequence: CASSEIRGLSTDTQYF. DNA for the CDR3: TGTGCCAGCAGTGAAATTCGGGGCCTTAGCACAGATACGCAGTATTTT.